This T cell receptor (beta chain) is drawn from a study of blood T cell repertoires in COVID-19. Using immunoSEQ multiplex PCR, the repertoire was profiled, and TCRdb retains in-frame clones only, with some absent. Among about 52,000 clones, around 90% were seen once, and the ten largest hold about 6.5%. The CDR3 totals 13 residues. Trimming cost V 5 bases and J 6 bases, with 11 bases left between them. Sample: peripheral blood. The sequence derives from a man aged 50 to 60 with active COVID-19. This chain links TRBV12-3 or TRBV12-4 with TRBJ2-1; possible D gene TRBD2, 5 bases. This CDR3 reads CASSLRVINEQFF. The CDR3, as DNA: TGTGCCAGCAGTCTGAGGGTAATCAATGAGCAGTTCTTC.